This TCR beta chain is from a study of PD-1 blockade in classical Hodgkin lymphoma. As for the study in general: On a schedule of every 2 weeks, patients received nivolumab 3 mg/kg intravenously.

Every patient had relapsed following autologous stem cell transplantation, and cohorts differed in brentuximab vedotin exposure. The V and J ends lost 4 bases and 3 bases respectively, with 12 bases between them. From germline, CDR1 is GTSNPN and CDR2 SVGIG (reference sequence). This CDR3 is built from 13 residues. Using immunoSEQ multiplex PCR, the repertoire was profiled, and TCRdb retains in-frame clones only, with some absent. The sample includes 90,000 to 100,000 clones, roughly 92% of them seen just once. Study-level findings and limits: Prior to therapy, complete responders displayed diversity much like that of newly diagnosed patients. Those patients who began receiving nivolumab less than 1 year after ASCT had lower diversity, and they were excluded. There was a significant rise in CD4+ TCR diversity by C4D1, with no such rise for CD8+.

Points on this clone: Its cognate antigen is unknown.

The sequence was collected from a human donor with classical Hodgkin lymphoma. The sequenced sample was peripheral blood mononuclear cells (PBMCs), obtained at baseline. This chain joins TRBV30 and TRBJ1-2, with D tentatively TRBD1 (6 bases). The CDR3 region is CAWKASGDYGYTF. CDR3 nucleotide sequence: TGTGCCTGGAAGGCGTCAGGGGACTATGGCTACACCTTC.